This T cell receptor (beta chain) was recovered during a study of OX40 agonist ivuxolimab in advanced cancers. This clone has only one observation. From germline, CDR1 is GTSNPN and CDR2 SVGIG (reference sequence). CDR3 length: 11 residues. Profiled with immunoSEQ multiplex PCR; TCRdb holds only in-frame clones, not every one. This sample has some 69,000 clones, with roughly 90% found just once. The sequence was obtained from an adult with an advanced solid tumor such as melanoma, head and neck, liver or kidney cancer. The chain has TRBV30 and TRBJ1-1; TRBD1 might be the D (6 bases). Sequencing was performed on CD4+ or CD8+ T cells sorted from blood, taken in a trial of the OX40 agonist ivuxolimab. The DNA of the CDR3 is TGTGCTTCAGGGGAGAACACTGAAGCTTTCTTT. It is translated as CASGENTEAFF. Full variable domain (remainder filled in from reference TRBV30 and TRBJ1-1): SQTIHQWPATLVQPVGSPLSLECTVEGTSNPNLYWYRQAAGRGLQLLFYSVGIGQISSEVPQNLSASRPQDRQFILSSKKLLLSDSGFYLCASGENTEAFFGQGTRLTVV.